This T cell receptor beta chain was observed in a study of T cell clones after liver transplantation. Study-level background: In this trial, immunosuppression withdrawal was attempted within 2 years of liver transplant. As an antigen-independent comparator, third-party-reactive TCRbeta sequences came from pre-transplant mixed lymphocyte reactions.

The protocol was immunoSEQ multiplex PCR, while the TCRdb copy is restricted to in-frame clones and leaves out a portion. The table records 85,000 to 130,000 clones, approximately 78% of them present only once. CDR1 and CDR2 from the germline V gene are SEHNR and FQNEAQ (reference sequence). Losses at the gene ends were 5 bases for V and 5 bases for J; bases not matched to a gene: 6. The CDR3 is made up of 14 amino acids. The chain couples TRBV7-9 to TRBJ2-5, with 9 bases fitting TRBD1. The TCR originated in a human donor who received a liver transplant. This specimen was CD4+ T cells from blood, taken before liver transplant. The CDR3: CASSLQGAGETQYF. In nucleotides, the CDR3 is TGTGCCAGCAGCCTACAGGGGGCCGGGGAGACCCAGTACTTC.